This T cell receptor (beta chain) emerged from a study of blood T cells in healthy people across ages. Study-level background: Per every two T cells, about one barcoded beta molecule was captured by template switching.

Together with a sample-barcoded 5' primer, a J-beta primer mix was included in a second PCR lasting roughly 7 to 11 cycles. TCRdb ran MiXCR on the 5' RACE reads and lists one entry per CDR3 protein. The sample has hundreds of thousands of distinct CDR3 sequences, about 30% seen once. This CDR3 comprises 14 residues. Germline V lookup: CDR1 DFQATT, CDR2 SNEGSKA (reference sequence). V was cut by 6 bases and J by 0 bases, with 14 bases left in between. The genes are TRBV20-1 and TRBJ1-1; no firm D call. The source of this sequence is a woman aged 80 or older in good health. The sequenced sample consisted of blood. In DNA form, the CDR3 reads TGCAGTGCGCGGAAAGCAAACATGAACACTGAAGCTTTCTTT. Its protein product is CSARKANMNTEAFF.